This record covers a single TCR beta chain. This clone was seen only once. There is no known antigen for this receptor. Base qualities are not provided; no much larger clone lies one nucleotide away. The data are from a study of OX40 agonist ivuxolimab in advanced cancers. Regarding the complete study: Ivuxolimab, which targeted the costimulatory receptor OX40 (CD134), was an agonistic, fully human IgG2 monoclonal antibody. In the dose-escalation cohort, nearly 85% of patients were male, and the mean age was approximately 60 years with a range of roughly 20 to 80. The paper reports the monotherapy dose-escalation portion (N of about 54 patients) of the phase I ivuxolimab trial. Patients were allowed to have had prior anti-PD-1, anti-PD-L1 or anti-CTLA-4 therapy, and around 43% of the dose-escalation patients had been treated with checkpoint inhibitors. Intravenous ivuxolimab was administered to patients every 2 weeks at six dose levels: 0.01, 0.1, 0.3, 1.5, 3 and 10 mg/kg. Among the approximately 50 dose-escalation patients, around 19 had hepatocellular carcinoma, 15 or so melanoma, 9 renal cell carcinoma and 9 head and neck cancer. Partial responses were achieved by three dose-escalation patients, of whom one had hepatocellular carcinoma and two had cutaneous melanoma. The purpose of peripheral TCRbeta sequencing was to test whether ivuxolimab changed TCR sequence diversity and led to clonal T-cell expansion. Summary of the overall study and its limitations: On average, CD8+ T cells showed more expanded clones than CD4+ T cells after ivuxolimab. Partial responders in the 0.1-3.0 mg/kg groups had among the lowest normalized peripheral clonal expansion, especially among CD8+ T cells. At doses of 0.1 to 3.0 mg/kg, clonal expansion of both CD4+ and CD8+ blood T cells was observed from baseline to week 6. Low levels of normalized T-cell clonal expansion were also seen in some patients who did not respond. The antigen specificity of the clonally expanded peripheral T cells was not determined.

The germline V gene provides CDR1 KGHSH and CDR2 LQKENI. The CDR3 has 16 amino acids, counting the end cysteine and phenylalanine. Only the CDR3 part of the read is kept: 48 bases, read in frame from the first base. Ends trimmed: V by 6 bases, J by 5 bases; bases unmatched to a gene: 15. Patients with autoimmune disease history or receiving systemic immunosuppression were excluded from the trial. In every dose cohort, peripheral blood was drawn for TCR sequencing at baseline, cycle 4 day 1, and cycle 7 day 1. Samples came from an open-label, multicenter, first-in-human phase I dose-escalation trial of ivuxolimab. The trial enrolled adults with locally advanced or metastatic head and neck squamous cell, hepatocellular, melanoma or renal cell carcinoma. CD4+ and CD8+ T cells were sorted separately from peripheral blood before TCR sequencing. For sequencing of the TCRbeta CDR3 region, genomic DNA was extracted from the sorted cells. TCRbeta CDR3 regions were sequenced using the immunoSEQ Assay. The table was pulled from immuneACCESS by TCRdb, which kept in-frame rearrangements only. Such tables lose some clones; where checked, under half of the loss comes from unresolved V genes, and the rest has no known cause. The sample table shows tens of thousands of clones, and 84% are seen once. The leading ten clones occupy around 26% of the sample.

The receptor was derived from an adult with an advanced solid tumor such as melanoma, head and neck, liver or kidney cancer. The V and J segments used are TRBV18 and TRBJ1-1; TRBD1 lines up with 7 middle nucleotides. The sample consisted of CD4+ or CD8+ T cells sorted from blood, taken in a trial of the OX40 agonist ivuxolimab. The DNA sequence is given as TGTGCCAGCTCCCTCCAAGGACAGGTATCAGGGACTGAAGCTTTCTTT. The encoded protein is CASSLQGQVSGTEAFF.